These 30 T cell receptor beta chains originate from one sample sequenced in a study of Ad26.COV2.S vaccination and SARS-CoV-2 variants. The repertoire was sequenced with immunoSEQ multiplex PCR; TCRdb's copy has only in-frame clones and lacks some. The sample holds over 400,000 clones, less than 95% seen once. Treatment of the sample: some 20 received Ad26.COV2.S at low or high dose, single or two shots; roughly five received placebo; per-sample allocation not given. Sampling was performed 63 days after the first vaccine or placebo injection. The sample was peripheral blood, taken in a trial of Ad26.COV2.S vaccine versus placebo. The receptors were gathered from a person aged 18-60 years who received the Ad26.COV2.S COVID-19 vaccine or a placebo.

As to this clone: Relative to the germline gene, one junction end is altered; a read error may explain this. This sequence joins TRBV4-3 and TRBJ2-1; D may be TRBD2 (5 bases). Germline assignment: CDR1 LGHNA and CDR2 YSLEER. This CDR3 is built from 16 residues. The CDR3 reads CTSGIAKSSSYNEQFF. The CDR3 DNA sequence: TGCACCAGCGGAATTGCGAAAAGTAGCTCCTACAATGAGCAGTTCTTC.

DNA for the CDR3: TGTGCCATCAGTGAAGCTCCGGGACAGGGGGCTAGCACAGATACGCAGTATTTT. It translates to CAISEAPGQGASTDTQYF. The chain has TRBV10-3 and TRBJ2-3; 12 bases fit TRBD1. Germline V CDR1 and CDR2: ENHRY, SYGVKD. The CDR3 sequence is 18 residues long. V shed 3 bases and J 0 bases; nucleotides not matched to a gene: 7.

Regarding this clone: A much bigger clone sits one base away, suggesting this may be a read error. The V and J genes are TRBV5-1 and TRBJ1-1; the D is unclear. The CDR3 consists of 14 residues. The germline V gene encodes CDR1 SGHRS and CDR2 YFSETQ. Trimming left V 0 bases short and J 1 base short, with 7 bases between. The CDR3 loop reads CASSLDSANTEAFF. CDR3 nucleotide sequence: TGCGCCAGCAGCTTGGATTCAGCGAACACTGAAGCTTTCTTT.

V gene TRBV28 combines with J gene TRBJ2-6; D tentatively reads TRBD1 or TRBD2 (7 bases each). The V end was cut by 8 bases, the J end by 0 bases, with 17 bases between. Germline V gene sequence: CDR1 MDHEN, CDR2 SYDVKM. The CDR3 is 17 amino acids. In DNA form, the CDR3 reads TGTGCCAGCGTCAACAGGGGCGGGGGCTCTGGGGCCAACGTCCTGACTTTC. Translation: CASVNRGGGSGANVLTF.

This chain connects TRBV9 to TRBJ2-3; perhaps TRBD1 as D (5 bases). The CDR3 is 14 amino acids. The germline V gene has CDR1 SGDLS and CDR2 YYNGEE. Trimming removed 0 bases from V and 2 bases from J, with 7 bases in between. The CDR3 protein is CASSVETDTDTQYF. In nucleotides, the CDR3 is TGTGCCAGCAGCGTAGAGACAGACACAGATACGCAGTATTTT. Together with reference TRBV9 and TRBJ2-3, the CDR3 gives the full variable domain: DSGVTQTPKHLITATGQRVTLRCSPRSGDLSVYWYQQSLDQGLQFLIQYYNGEERAKGNILERFSAQQFPDLHSELNLSSLELGDSALYFCASSVETDTDTQYFGPGTRLTVL.

The chain joins TRBV5-1 to TRBJ2-3; no firm D call. V dropped 3 bases and J dropped 0 bases, with 5 bases sitting between them. The length of the CDR3 is 13 residues. Germline V gene data show CDR1 as SGHRS and CDR2 as YFSETQ. CDR3 sequence reads: CASSSSSTDTQYF. CDR3 nucleotide sequence: TGCGCCAGCAGCTCTTCTAGCACAGATACGCAGTATTTT.

J is TRBJ1-1 and V is TRBV28; possible D gene TRBD1, 5 bases. Trimming removed 4 bases from V and 7 bases from J, with 13 bases in between. The CDR3 runs to 13 residues. Germline values: CDR1 MDHEN, CDR2 SYDVKM. The chain's CDR3 is CASSSLGPYEAFF. In DNA form, the CDR3 reads TGTGCCAGCAGTTCTTTGGGGCCGTATGAAGCTTTCTTT.

This sequence joins TRBV5-1 and TRBJ2-1; no definite D call. Per the germline V gene, CDR1 is SGHRS and CDR2 is YFSETQ. Trimming cost V 0 bases and J 2 bases, with 9 bases left between them. The CDR3 sequence is 15 residues long. The CDR3 sequence: CASSLEAGPYNEQFF. The CDR3 DNA reads as TGCGCCAGCAGCTTGGAAGCTGGGCCCTACAATGAGCAGTTCTTC.

The chain is built from TRBV6-4 and TRBJ2-1; TRBD2 agrees at 9 bases. Germline CDR1 MRHNA, CDR2 SNTAGT. The CDR3 runs 15 residues. V dropped 2 bases and J dropped 4; count of bases not matched to a gene: 3. CDR3 DNA sequence: TGTGCCAGCAGTGACCGGCTAGCGGGGTACAATGAGCAGTTCTTC. It codes for CASSDRLAGYNEQFF.

The genes are TRBV27 and TRBJ1-4; D not certain. This CDR3 is 16 amino acids long. The V and J ends lost 6 bases and 0 bases respectively, with 14 bases between them. Germline V gene data show CDR1 as MNHEY and CDR2 as SMNVEV (reference sequence). The CDR3 DNA reads as TGTGCCAGCAGCTCTACACTATCTGCAACTAATGAAAAACTGTTTTTT. Translating gives CASSSTLSATNEKLFF.

This clone was seen a handful of times. The rearrangement links TRBV28 to TRBJ1-2; D is uncertain. This CDR3 is 13 amino acids long. Germline V gene data show CDR1 as MDHEN and CDR2 as SYDVKM. V was cut by 7 bases and J by 4 bases, with 13 bases left in between. The CDR3 sequence: CASTWGGIYGYTF. The CDR3 DNA sequence: TGTGCCAGCACCTGGGGAGGGATCTATGGCTACACCTTC.

V and J are TRBV7-9 and TRBJ1-5; 7 nucleotides match TRBD1. The CDR3 covers 17 residues. Unmatched junction bases numbered 17, after V lost 5 bases and J lost 7 bases. CDR1 and CDR2 from the germline V gene are SEHNR and FQNEAQ (reference sequence). The CDR3 region is CASSAMTGPGRRQPQHF. CDR3 bases: TGTGCCAGCAGCGCCATGACAGGGCCGGGGCGGCGGCAGCCCCAGCATTTT. Using reference TRBV7-9 and TRBJ1-5 for the parts outside the CDR3, the full variable domain is DTGVSQNPRHKITKRGQNVTFRCDPISEHNRLYWYRQTLGQGPEFLTYFQNEAQLEKSRLLSDRFSAERPKGSFSTLEIQRTEQGDSAMYLCASSAMTGPGRRQPQHFGDGTRLSIL.

The V call is TRBV7-6, the J call TRBJ2-5; D is uncertain. This CDR3 is built from 16 residues. The germline V and J ends were trimmed by 0 bases and 2 bases, with 13 bases remaining between them. Germline CDR1 reads SGHVS; CDR2 reads FNYEAQ. The CDR3 region is CASSLAGPGSQETQYF. The CDR3 DNA follows: TGTGCCAGCAGCTTAGCTGGGCCAGGATCACAAGAGACCCAGTACTTC.

The J gene is TRBJ2-3, the V gene TRBV29-1; D remains ambiguous. Germline lookup yields CDR1 SQVTM and CDR2 ANQGSEA. V was shortened by 4 bases and J by 2 bases, with 13 bases between the two germline ends. The length of the CDR3 is 14 residues. CDR3 residues: CSVGLHLNTDTQYF. CDR3 coding DNA: TGCAGCGTTGGTCTTCATCTAAACACAGATACGCAGTATTTT.

The chain recombines TRBV28 with TRBJ2-7; 7 nucleotides agree with TRBD1. Trimming took 5 bases from V and 5 from J; bases not matched to a gene: 9. CDR1 MDHEN and CDR2 SYDVKM come from the germline V gene. The CDR3 is 14 residues long. For the CDR3, the DNA is TGTGCCAGCAGTCCTAGCAGGGGGTCCAACGAGCAGTACTTC. Encoded protein: CASSPSRGSNEQYF.

The rearrangement joins TRBV6-1 to TRBJ1-5; D is perhaps TRBD1 (5 bases). The CDR3 sequence is 14 residues long. CDR1 MNHNS and CDR2 SASEGT come from the germline V gene. V shed 3 bases and J shed 1 base, with 7 bases lying between them. CDR3 amino acids: CASSEGESNQPQHF. CDR3 DNA sequence: TGTGCCAGCAGTGAGGGGGAAAGCAATCAGCCCCAGCATTTT.

The J gene is TRBJ2-7, the V gene TRBV27; 11 positions agree with TRBD2. V was pared by 5 bases and J by 6 bases, with 9 bases of the junction left unmatched. CDR1 and CDR2 from the germline V gene are MNHEY and SMNVEV (reference sequence). This CDR3 has 15 residues. CDR3 DNA sequence: TGTGCCAGCAGTCCCCTCCTAGCGGGAGGAAGCGAGCAGTACTTC. This gives the protein CASSPLLAGGSEQYF.

This clone was detected only once. The chain joins TRBV7-2 to TRBJ2-7; D unclear. With 1 base removed from V and 2 bases from J, the gap between germline ends came to 6 bases. The germline V gene encodes CDR1 SGHTA and CDR2 FQGNSA. The CDR3 length is 13 residues. The chain's CDR3 is CASSLERTYEQYF. The CDR3 DNA follows: TGTGCCAGCAGCTTAGAAAGGACCTACGAGCAGTACTTC.

The chain carries TRBV5-4 and TRBJ2-3, with a possible D match to TRBD1 (6 bases). V was cut by 4 bases and J by 0 bases, with 9 bases left in between. The CDR3 sequence is 14 residues long. Germline V gives CDR1 SGHNT, CDR2 YYREEE (reference sequence). The CDR3 loop reads CASSLTGSTDTQYF. The CDR3 DNA reads TGTGCCAGCAGCCTGACAGGCAGCACAGATACGCAGTATTTT.

J is TRBJ1-5 and V is TRBV2; D not resolved. Germline V lookup: CDR1 SNHLY, CDR2 FYNNEI. This CDR3 spans 13 amino acids. Trimming took 1 base from V and 1 from J, leaving 2 bases between them. The CDR3 nucleotides are TGTGCCAGCAGTGAAGAGAGCAATCAGCCCCAGCATTTT. This translates into CASSEESNQPQHF.

This clone has a single count. The chain carries TRBV4-1 and TRBJ1-2; 7 nucleotides agree with TRBD1. The CDR3 extends over 16 amino acids. V dropped 0 bases and J dropped 7; count of bases not matched to a gene: 11. The germline V gene encodes CDR1 MGHRA and CDR2 YSYEKL. The CDR3 DNA sequence: TGCGCCAGCAGCCAAGAATCTGGCCAGGGGGTATTTGGCTACACCTTC. Encoded protein: CASSQESGQGVFGYTF.

The genes are TRBV3-1 (or the pseudogene TRBV3-2) and TRBJ1-3, with a possible D match to TRBD1 (5 bases). Trimming removed 5 bases from V and 0 bases from J, with 11 bases in between. In germline, CDR1 is LGHDT, CDR2 YNNKEL (reference sequence). This CDR3 spans 15 amino acids. The CDR3 DNA is TGTGCCAGCAGCGACCGGGGGGGCTCTGGAAACACCATATATTTT. This codes for CASSDRGGSGNTIYF.

The V and J genes are TRBV6-1 and TRBJ2-7; D unresolved. Germline V gene data show CDR1 as MNHNS and CDR2 as SASEGT. This CDR3 contains 15 residues. V was shortened by 2 bases and J by 2 bases, with 13 bases between the two germline ends. In DNA form, the CDR3 reads TGTGCCAGCAGTGAAACAAACTACCAAGCCTACGAGCAGTACTTC. It translates to CASSETNYQAYEQYF.

This chain joins TRBV21-1 and TRBJ2-3; whether TRBD1, the table's D call, matches the DNA was not checked. TRBV21-1 is classified as a pseudogene. This CDR3 contains 20 residues. The CDR3 DNA reads as TGTGCCTCAACGGGGACAGGGAGTGTGTGGTCGAGACTTTGCACAGATACGCAGTATTTT. This codes for CASTGTGSVWSRLCTDTQYF.

The chain joins TRBV5-1 to TRBJ2-1; 9 bases line up with TRBD2. This CDR3 spans 14 amino acids. The germline V gene has CDR1 SGHRS and CDR2 YFSETQ. J gave up 8 bases and V 5 bases, and 8 bases lay outside the gene matches. CDR3 in amino acids: CASSETSGSYEQFF. As DNA, the CDR3 is TGCGCCAGCAGTGAAACTAGCGGGTCGTATGAGCAGTTCTTC.

This chain joins TRBV5-6 and TRBJ2-7, with D unclear. Germline V gene sequence: CDR1 SGHDT, CDR2 YYEEEE. Deletions cut 0 bases from V and 3 bases from J, with 13 bases between. The CDR3 sequence is 15 residues long. CDR3 amino acids: CASSLANNQNYEQYF. Written as DNA, the CDR3 is TGTGCCAGCAGCTTGGCTAATAACCAAAACTACGAGCAGTACTTC.

The table lists this clone with a count of one. This chain uses TRBV28 with TRBJ2-5, with D unclear. V lost 3 bases to trimming and J lost 5 bases, with 13 bases between them. The CDR3 contains 14 residues. The germline CDR1 and CDR2 sequences are MDHEN and SYDVKM. The CDR3 nucleotides are TGTGCCAGCAGTTTTAATCGAGTAGGCGAGACCCAGTACTTC. Translating gives CASSFNRVGETQYF.

Remarks on this clone: The germline gene is not matched at one end of the junction; a read error may be the cause. The V call is TRBV15, the J call TRBJ2-3, with no clear D. Germline V gives CDR1 LNHNV, CDR2 YYDKDF (reference sequence). This CDR3 contains 16 residues. The CDR3: CATSRDGGTTTYTQYF. CDR3 sequence (DNA): TGTGCCACCAGCAGAGATGGTGGTACCACCACATATACGCAGTATTTT.

V usage is TRBV4-1 and J usage is TRBJ2-1, with a tentative D call TRBD2 (6 bases). V was clipped by 0 bases and J by 3 bases, with 15 bases between them. Germline V CDR1 and CDR2: MGHRA, YSYEKL. This CDR3 has 17 amino acids. CDR3 sequence: CASSQDFGGTLYNEQFF. The CDR3 DNA sequence: TGCGCCAGCAGCCAAGATTTTGGCGGGACCCTCTACAATGAGCAGTTCTTC.

This clone showed up just once. Other nucleotide sequences in the sample specify the same CDR3. The chain carries TRBV9 and TRBJ2-1; D is perhaps TRBD1 (5 bases). V dropped 0 bases and J dropped 10 bases, with 11 bases sitting between them. This CDR3 is 13 amino acids long. Germline V gene sequence: CDR1 SGDLS, CDR2 YYNGEE. The CDR3 nucleotides are TGTGCCAGCAGCGTAGACGGGTCAGGGGAGCAGTTCTTC. It encodes CASSVDGSGEQFF.